Shown below are 14 T cell receptor beta chains from a single sample sequenced in a study of blood T cell repertoires in COVID-19 (dated by TCRdb to the early 2020s). The protocol used for the library was the immunoSEQ multiplex PCR assay. TCRdb stores this immuneACCESS table with in-frame sequences only. Part of the clones is absent; in the studies checked, under half of the shortfall reflects unresolved V genes, and no reason is known for the rest. Within this sample are about 190,000 clones, with more than 75% of them counted one time only. The ten largest clonotypes hold about 6.3% of the sample. The sequencing sample was made of peripheral blood. These receptors all come from a man aged 40-49 years with active or convalescent COVID-19.

This rearrangement joins TRBV19 to TRBJ1-1, with D tentatively TRBD1 (6 bases). V lost 3 bases and J 2 bases, leaving 19 bases between the germline ends. This CDR3 has 17 amino acids. Per the germline V gene, CDR1 is LNHDA and CDR2 is SQIVND (reference sequence). CDR3 DNA: TGTGCCAGTAGTATGGGTGGACAGACTAAAACCAACACTGAAGCTTTCTTT. Protein: CASSMGGQTKTNTEAFF.

This clone was detected once. The gene calls are TRBV6-2 or TRBV6-3 and TRBJ1-5; D unclear. CDR1 and CDR2 (germline): MNHEY, SVGEGT. The CDR3 length is 13 residues. V lost 2 bases to trimming and J lost 3 bases, with 5 bases between them. The CDR3 DNA is TGTGCCAGCAGTTACGACAACAATCAGCCCCAGCATTTT. This sequence encodes CASSYDNNQPQHF.

Only one count was recorded for this clone. The chain joins TRBV12-3 or TRBV12-4 to TRBJ2-1, with a weak D call TRBD2 (6 bases). Trimming took off 10 bases at V and 6 bases at J, with 13 bases between the two ends. This CDR3 spans 12 amino acids. The CDR3 here is CAIGGLTNEQFF. The CDR3 DNA reads as TGTGCCATCGGGGGACTCACCAATGAGCAGTTCTTC.

The rearrangement links TRBV6-2 or TRBV6-3 to TRBJ2-1; D perhaps matches TRBD1 (6 bases). Trimming left V 5 bases short and J 0 bases short, with 11 bases between. The CDR3 consists of 15 residues. Germline assignment: CDR1 MNHEY and CDR2 SVGEGT. The CDR3 sequence is CASSAGAPSYNEQFF. In DNA, the CDR3 is TGTGCCAGCAGTGCAGGGGCCCCCTCCTACAATGAGCAGTTCTTC.

The chain uses TRBV9 and TRBJ1-5, with a tentative D call TRBD1 (5 bases). Trimming left V 3 bases short and J 0 bases short, with 10 bases between. Germline values: CDR1 SGDLS, CDR2 YYNGEE. The CDR3 contains 15 residues. The CDR3 sequence: CASSEGLNSNQPQHF. The CDR3 DNA sequence: TGTGCCAGCAGCGAGGGGTTAAATAGCAATCAGCCCCAGCATTTT.

For this clone: The same CDR3 also results from other DNA sequences found in this sample. V is TRBV2 and J is TRBJ2-3, with 9 bases identical to TRBD1. V lost 4 bases to trimming and J lost 1 base; unmatched junction nucleotides: 3. The germline V gene has CDR1 SNHLY and CDR2 FYNNEI. The CDR3 has 15 residues. The CDR3 sequence is CASSGRTGGTDTQYF. CDR3 in DNA: TGTGCCAGCAGTGGTCGGACAGGGGGCACAGATACGCAGTATTTT.

This chain joins TRBV5-1 and TRBJ2-3; 11 nucleotides align to TRBD2. Germline V gene data show CDR1 as SGHRS and CDR2 as YFSETQ. This CDR3 contains 16 residues. The trim removed 2 bases at V and 2 bases at J, leaving 4 bases unmatched. The CDR3 here is CASSFGLAGDTDTQYF. The CDR3 DNA is TGCGCCAGCAGCTTCGGACTAGCGGGCGACACAGATACGCAGTATTTT. The entire variable domain, with the rest obtained from reference TRBV5-1 and TRBJ2-3, is as follows: KAGVTQTPRYLIKTRGQQVTLSCSPISGHRSVSWYQQTPGQGLQFLFEYFSETQRNKGNFPGRFSGRQFSNSRSEMNVSTLELGDSALYLCASSFGLAGDTDTQYFGPGTRLTVL.

CDR3 protein: CASSSSGGDTGELFF. Written as DNA, the CDR3 is TGTGCCAGCAGTTCAAGCGGGGGGGACACCGGGGAGCTGTTTTTT. V is TRBV6-2 or TRBV6-3 and J is TRBJ2-2; 10 bases align to TRBD2. CDR1 and CDR2 (germline): MNHEY, SVGEGT. The J segment lost 3 bases and the V segment lost 4 bases, leaving 2 bases of the junction unmatched. The CDR3 totals 15 residues.

The rearrangement joins TRBV27 to TRBJ2-7; D perhaps matches TRBD1 (6 bases). Per the germline V gene, CDR1 is MNHEY and CDR2 is SMNVEV (reference sequence). The ends were cut back, 2 bases at V and 3 bases at J, with 8 bases in the middle. The CDR3 is 13 amino acids. The CDR3 is CASSLGTNYEQYF. CDR3 DNA sequence: TGTGCCAGCAGTTTAGGGACAAACTACGAGCAGTACTTC.

Details on this clone: Other DNA sequences of this sample code for an identical CDR3. This sequence joins TRBV27 and TRBJ2-1; 11 nucleotides align to TRBD2. Losses at the gene ends were 4 bases for V and 4 bases for J; bases not matched to a gene: 3. The CDR3 is made up of 15 amino acids. From germline, CDR1 is MNHEY and CDR2 SMNVEV (reference sequence). The CDR3 DNA reads as TGTGCCAGCAGTTCTGGACTAGCGGGTTACAATGAGCAGTTCTTC. It yields the protein CASSSGLAGYNEQFF.

This clone was found once. The chain carries TRBV19 and TRBJ2-1, with 7 nucleotides matching TRBD2. Germline values: CDR1 LNHDA, CDR2 SQIVND (reference sequence). Trimming took 4 bases from V and 0 from J; bases not matched to a gene: 9. The CDR3 extends over 17 amino acids. The DNA for the CDR3 is TGTGCCAGTAGTAGCAGACTAGCAAAGAGCTCCTACAATGAGCAGTTCTTC. This translates into CASSSRLAKSSYNEQFF.

This sequence joins TRBV5-4 and TRBJ1-1, with 9 bases identical to TRBD1. Germline V gene sequence: CDR1 SGHNT, CDR2 YYREEE (reference sequence). Unmatched junction bases numbered 8, after V lost 4 bases and J lost 4 bases. The CDR3 length is 15 residues. CDR3 sequence: CASSRKGQGGTEAFF. CDR3 sequence (DNA): TGTGCCAGCAGCCGTAAGGGACAGGGCGGCACTGAAGCTTTCTTT.

The chain employs TRBV19 and TRBJ1-5; D is possibly TRBD1 (6 bases). Looked up from germline, CDR1 is LNHDA and CDR2 is SQIVND (reference sequence). The V and J ends lost 7 bases and 2 bases respectively, with 18 bases between them. This CDR3 contains 16 residues. The CDR3 bases are TGTGCCAGTACCCCCTGGGGGGGCGCGGGCAATCAGCCCCAGCATTTT. This translates into CASTPWGGAGNQPQHF.

The chain has TRBV19 and TRBJ2-7, with a possible D match to TRBD1 (6 bases). This CDR3 is built from 15 residues. Germline CDR1 reads LNHDA; CDR2 reads SQIVND (reference sequence). Trimming left V 10 bases short and J 1 base short, with 20 bases between. The CDR3 DNA reads as TGTGCCACCAGCCTCGGGGACACTATATCCTACGAGCAGTACTTC. Translated: CATSLGDTISYEQYF.